This entry lists 2 T cell receptor beta chains sequenced from one sample in a study of Ad26.COV2.S vaccination and SARS-CoV-2 variants. Treatment reported: some 19 received Ad26.COV2.S at low or high dose, single or two shots; roughly five received placebo; per-sample allocation not given. The investigators took samples on day 63 after the first vaccine or placebo injection. Profiled with immunoSEQ multiplex PCR; TCRdb holds only in-frame clones, not every one. The data hold 500,000 or so clones, with around nine tenths observed a single time. The sequenced sample was peripheral blood, obtained in a trial of Ad26.COV2.S vaccine versus placebo. These TCRs come from a person aged 18 to 59 who received the Ad26.COV2.S COVID-19 vaccine or a placebo.

CDR3 DNA: TGTGCCAGCAAGCCCAACACTGAAGCTTTCTTT. Its translation: CASKPNTEAFF. This chain links TRBV28 with TRBJ1-1; no firm D call. This CDR3 is built from 11 residues. V lost 7 bases, J lost 2 bases, and 5 bases lay in between. The V gene's germline CDR1 is MDHEN and CDR2 SYDVKM.

The chain couples TRBV2 to TRBJ2-2; 8 nucleotides align to TRBD1. This CDR3 has 14 residues. With V trimmed by 4 bases and J by 6 bases, 4 bases remained unmatched. CDR1 is SNHLY and CDR2 is FYNNEI in the germline V gene. CDR3 in amino acids: CASSVRQGPGELFF. The CDR3 DNA is TGTGCCAGCAGTGTTCGACAGGGGCCCGGGGAGCTGTTTTTT.